The sequence of this T cell receptor (beta chain) was determined in a study of siplizumab effects on memory and regulatory T cells. Assay: immunoSEQ multiplex PCR; the TCRdb copy retains only in-frame clones and omits some. The sample lists fewer than 130,000 clones; about nine tenths were seen once. Trimming left V 2 bases short and J 2 bases short, with 7 bases between. Per germline, CDR1 SGHVS and CDR2 FNYEAQ. The CDR3 totals 13 residues. Study observations and caveats: Naive T cells seemed more diverse than memory cells and seemed major alloresponse contributors. Tregs that proliferated in siplizumab cultures did not have their suppressive function confirmed.

Concerning this clone itself: Its antigen is undetermined.

The rearrangement uses TRBV7-6 and TRBJ2-7; D is perhaps TRBD1 (5 bases). Sequencing was done on a sample of CD4+ T cells sorted from blood. This TCR was recovered from a human donor in good health. The CDR3 coding sequence is TGTGCCAGCAGCTTAACGACAGCCTACGAGCAGTACTTC. Translation: CASSLTTAYEQYF.